The present T cell receptor beta chain was sequenced within a study of T cell responses to AZD1222 COVID-19 vaccine (dated by TCRdb to the early 2020s). About the full investigation: AZD1222 recipients whose second dose came at about 4 weeks and those whose second dose came at about 12 weeks were combined into one group, since spike-specific TCR depth and breadth did not differ between the two schedules. TCR sequencing was performed for roughly 250 trial participants, of whom about 200 were given two doses of AZD1222 and around 25 were given two doses of MenACWY control vaccine. Trial participants were enrolled by age into subgroups of 18-55, 56-69 and 70-plus years, and about 150, 27 and 61 TCR-sequenced participants, respectively, were included in these subgroups. Here is what the overall study found, with its caveats: In the small 56-69-year group, the increase in depth fell short of significance, most likely because of low power. Most participants were white British and females outnumbered males, and the authors suggested that clonal diversity may have been underestimated. The vaccine-associated CD4 TCRs covered the entire spike protein, and the dominant responses fell in regions 160-218 and 743-854. After two AZD1222 doses, both the breadth and the depth of spike-specific TCRs were significantly higher than at day 0 and than in MenACWY recipients. Conclusions about previously exposed vaccinees were limited because only a handful of AZD1222 recipients were SARS-CoV-2 seropositive at baseline. Nearly half of unique spike-specific TCRs reportedly recognized epitopes outside regions mutated in the B.1.351 and B.1.1.7 variants. No day 14 peak-response samples were available, so repertoires were characterized only after the peak T cell response.

Reading the label with the study, this specimen's time point is: baseline before first vaccination. Vaccinee samples came from UK trials COV001 and COV002, including a single-blind randomized controlled phase 2/3 trial of AZD1222 (ChAdOx1 nCoV-19) in healthy adults. Trial participant PBMC samples were collected at day 0 and day 28 after the second dose for TCRbeta chain sequencing. The CDR3 regions of human TCRbeta chains were analyzed by immunosequencing. Per the source publication's procedure: TCRs in the repertoires were compared against a reference library of SARS-CoV-2-specific TCRs that had been generated with the MIRA antigen-specificity platform. Breadth was defined as the fraction of unique TCRs that were SARS-CoV-2-associated. Depth was defined as the fraction of total T cells that were SARS-CoV-2-associated. Each spike-specific TCR was assigned to its reactive spike region and to a CD4 or CD8 class using the MIRA data. Log10-transformed breadth and depth values were compared by one-way ANOVA with Sidak's multiple comparisons tests. The immuneACCESS repertoire file appears here via TCRdb, limited to in-frame rearrangements. These files lack a portion of the clones; in checked studies, under half of the deficit traces to unresolved V genes, and the cause of the others is not known. Clone size and the V and J calls come from that table; the DNA yielded D and trimming. This sample has about 120,000 clones in its table, and around 88% of those were observed once. Just over 9.5% of the sample is taken by the ten largest.

On this clone: Its antigen remains undetermined. Base-call qualities are not available, and no considerably larger clone is one nucleotide away.

V gives up 8 bases and J gives up 0 bases, and the segment between their germline ends measures 14 bases. For CDR1 and CDR2, the germline V gene lists ENHRY and SYGVKD. Measured from the cysteine to the phenylalanine, the CDR3 is 15 residues long. Of the read, only the CDR3 DNA is kept; its 45 bases are in frame from base 1. Recombination linked TRBV10-3 to TRBJ1-3; matching of 5 bases hints at TRBD1 as the D gene. Sequencing was performed on peripheral blood, taken on day 0 of AZD1222 vaccination. This receptor was taken from an adult in good health. The CDR3 has the sequence CAIGSGRSSGNTIYF. The DNA reads as follows: TGTGCCATCGGTTCGGGACGGAGCTCTGGAAACACCATATATTTT.